This T cell receptor beta chain was sequenced in a study of T cell responses to AZD1222 COVID-19 vaccine (dated by TCRdb to the early 2020s). Study-level background: AZD1222 recipients whose second dose came at about 4 weeks and those whose second dose came at about 12 weeks were combined into one group, since spike-specific TCR depth and breadth did not differ between the two schedules. A total of just over 230 trial participants underwent TCR sequencing, of whom some 200 had received two doses of AZD1222 and some 25 had received two doses of the MenACWY control vaccine. Enrollment into the trials was organized by age into subgroups of 18-55, 56-69 and 70-plus years, and those subgroups contained roughly 140, 27 and 60 TCR-sequenced participants, respectively.

On the study overall, not on this receptor specifically: The vaccine-associated CD4 TCRs covered the entire spike protein, and the dominant responses fell in regions 160-218 and 743-854. Participants were mostly white British and included more females than males, and it was suggested by the authors that clonal diversity may have been underestimated. The 56-69-year group was small, and its depth increase did not reach significance, likely because of low power. Because no samples from the day 14 peak response were available, repertoires could be characterized only after the peak T cell response. Reportedly, close to half of the unique spike-specific TCRs recognized epitopes lying outside the regions that are mutated in the B.1.351 and B.1.1.7 variants. Conclusions about previously exposed vaccinees are limited, since just five or six AZD1222 recipients were seropositive for SARS-CoV-2 at baseline. Spike-specific TCR breadth and depth rose significantly after two AZD1222 doses compared with day 0 and with MenACWY recipients.

V and J are truncated by 4 bases and 5 bases respectively, leaving an intervening sequence of 18 bases. There are 15 amino acids in the CDR3, from cysteine to phenylalanine inclusive. Here the CDR3 DNA is all that survives: 45 bases in frame from base 1. Reading the germline V gene gives CDR1 SGHRS and CDR2 YFSETQ. On this clone itself: What this receptor recognizes is not known. Base-call qualities are not available, and no considerably larger clone is one nucleotide away.

The time point label on this specimen signifies: baseline before first vaccination. Vaccinee samples came from UK trials COV001 and COV002, including a single-blind randomized controlled phase 2/3 trial of AZD1222 (ChAdOx1 nCoV-19) in healthy adults. Trial participant PBMC samples were collected at day 0 and day 28 after the second dose for TCRbeta chain sequencing. The CDR3 regions of human TCRbeta chains were subjected to immunosequencing. The source study handled its data this way. TCRs in the repertoires were matched against a reference library of SARS-CoV-2-specific TCRs that had been generated with the MIRA antigen-specificity platform. Breadth meant the fraction of unique TCRs that were SARS-CoV-2-associated, whereas depth meant the fraction of total T cells that were SARS-CoV-2-associated. Using the MIRA data, each spike-specific TCR was assigned both to the spike region to which the TCR was reactive and to a CD4 or CD8 class. Log10-transformed breadth and depth values were compared by one-way ANOVA with Sidak's multiple comparisons tests. TCRdb took this table from immuneACCESS and kept in-frame rearrangements with V and J called. Such tables lack part of the clones; where checked against another copy, unresolved V genes explain under half of the gap, and the rest is unexplained. D and trimming were read from the DNA, whereas the V and J calls and clone size are those reported in that table. The sample data list approximately 180,000 clones, and around 90% of these were observed just once. 2.6% of the sample is taken by the ten largest.

The specimen comprised peripheral blood, sampled on day 0 of AZD1222 vaccination. This sequence originates from an adult in good health. The chain links TRBV5-1 with TRBJ1-1; TRBD1 is a possible D gene, resting on 5 matching bases. The CDR3 amino acid sequence is: CASSPTEARSTEAFF. The bases read TGCGCCAGCAGCCCGACAGAGGCAAGGAGTACTGAAGCTTTCTTT.